This T cell receptor (beta chain) is from a study of cytomegalovirus exposure and HLA in healthy donors. Of note for this clone: As yet, its antigen is unknown. The junction departs from germline at one end; a sequencing error may be responsible.

This cohort consisted of healthy bone marrow donors. The CDR3 is made up of 19 amino acids. Study-wide results and caveats: TRBV6-2, TRBV6-3 and some other V segments were excluded as indistinguishable.

PCR employed 60 Vbeta and 13 Jbeta primers. The data were produced by immunoSEQ multiplex PCR, yet TCRdb's version contains in-frame clones alone and is incomplete. Of 100,000 or so clones listed, around three quarters are singletons. Source material: PBMCs. This TCR was recovered from a young man in good health and CMV-seropositive. V and J are TRBV5-3 and TRBJ1-1; perhaps TRBD1 as D (5 bases). TRBV5-3 is an ORF, and what it does is uncertain. CDR3 loop: CARRLAWGGEGGGYTEAFF. CDR3 bases: TGTGCCAGAAGATTGGCTTGGGGGGGGGAGGGAGGAGGGTACACTGAAGCTTTCTTT.